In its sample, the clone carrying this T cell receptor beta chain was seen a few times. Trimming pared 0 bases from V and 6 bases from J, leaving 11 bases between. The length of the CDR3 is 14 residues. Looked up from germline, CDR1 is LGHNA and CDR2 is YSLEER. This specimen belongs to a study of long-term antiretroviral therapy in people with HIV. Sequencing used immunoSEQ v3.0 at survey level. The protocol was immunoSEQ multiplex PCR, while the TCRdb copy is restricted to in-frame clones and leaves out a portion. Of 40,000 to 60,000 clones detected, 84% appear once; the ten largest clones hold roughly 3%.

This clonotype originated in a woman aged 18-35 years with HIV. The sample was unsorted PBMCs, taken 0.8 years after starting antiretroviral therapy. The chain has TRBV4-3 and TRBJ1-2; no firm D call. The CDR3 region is CASSQDVVEDGYTF. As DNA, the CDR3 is TGCGCCAGCAGCCAAGACGTGGTTGAAGATGGCTACACCTTC.